The clone carrying this T cell receptor (beta chain) showed up many times. What it binds is unknown. The sample originates from a study of response to subunit inactivated influenza vaccine. General study findings and limits: Few additional T cells are recruited per seasonal influenza vaccination, authors suggested.

Each CDR3 protein gets one entry after TCRdb re-called the RT-PCR reads with MiXCR. The top ten clones hold roughly 10% of a sample with more than 700,000 distinct CDR3 sequences, 21% of them seen once. The TCR was taken from a man over 45 who received an inactivated influenza vaccine. This sample comprised PBMCs from blood, obtained 4 to 6 days after vaccination.

The CDR3 coding sequence is TGCGCCAGCAGCCCAGCAATCCCGGGACAGGGGGGTGAAAAACTGTTTTTT. It is translated as CASSPAIPGQGGEKLFF. This sequence joins TRBV4-3 and TRBJ1-4; 11 nucleotides line up with TRBD1. The CDR3 loop spans 17 amino acids. Germline V gene lookup returns CDR1 LGHNA and CDR2 YSLEER. With V trimmed by 4 bases and J by 7 bases, 11 bases remained unmatched.